A single sample gave rise to the 8 T cell receptor beta chains below, sequenced in a study of shared clonotypes between healthy human individuals. Using immunoSEQ multiplex PCR, the repertoire was profiled, and TCRdb retains in-frame clones only, with some absent. The data show around 2.1 million clones, approximately 96% seen once. Sequencing input: naive CD4+ T cells sorted from blood. Subset indicated: CD45RA+ positively selected. The source of these receptors is a man aged 18 to 30 in good health.

The chain employs TRBV6-6 and TRBJ2-7; 7 bases match TRBD1. Germline V gene data show CDR1 as MNHNY and CDR2 as SVGAGI (reference sequence). Unmatched junction bases numbered 6, after V lost 6 bases and J lost 4 bases. This CDR3 region has 13 residues. The CDR3 DNA follows: TGTGCCAGCAGCGGGACAGTAAAATACGAGCAGTACTTC. It encodes CASSGTVKYEQYF.

This clone came up once. The chain combines TRBV30 with TRBJ1-1; TRBD1 is a possible D gene (5 bases). V lost 2 bases and J 1 base, leaving 11 bases between the germline ends. The CDR3 is made up of 14 amino acids. Per the germline V gene, CDR1 is GTSNPN and CDR2 is SVGIG (reference sequence). The CDR3 loop is CAWSTRAPNTEAFF. CDR3 sequence (DNA): TGTGCCTGGAGTACCAGGGCCCCGAACACTGAAGCTTTCTTT. Full variable domain (remainder filled in from reference TRBV30 and TRBJ1-1): SQTIHQWPATLVQPVGSPLSLECTVEGTSNPNLYWYRQAAGRGLQLLFYSVGIGQISSEVPQNLSASRPQDRQFILSSKKLLLSDSGFYLCAWSTRAPNTEAFFGQGTRLTVV.

A remark on this clone: Other nucleotide sequences in the sample specify the same CDR3. The CDR3 loop reads CASSPGQGDYGYTF. CDR3 nucleotides: TGTGCCAGCTCACCGGGACAGGGCGACTATGGCTACACCTTC. The gene calls are TRBV18 and TRBJ1-2, with TRBD1 matching 9 bases. The CDR3 spans 14 residues. With 3 bases clipped from V and 3 bases from J, the junction kept 2 bases outside the gene matches. CDR1 is KGHSH and CDR2 is LQKENI in the germline V gene.

About this clone: The same CDR3 also results from other DNA sequences found in this sample. The J gene is TRBJ1-6, the V gene TRBV5-1; TRBD1 matches 9 bases. Germline values: CDR1 SGHRS, CDR2 YFSETQ. The CDR3 is 13 amino acids. J lost 8 bases, V lost 3 bases, and 0 bases had no gene match. The CDR3 DNA reads as TGCGCCAGCAGCTGGGACAGGGATTCACCCCTCCACTTT. Translated: CASSWDRDSPLHF.

In its sample, this clone was seen once. The V gene is TRBV7-2, the J gene TRBJ2-7; 10 bases are shared with TRBD2. The CDR3 totals 16 residues. Germline CDR1 is SGHTA and CDR2 is FQGNSA. Trimming cost V 4 bases and J 5 bases; bases outside gene matches: 11. The DNA for the CDR3 is TGTGCCAGCAGCTCCACCCCTAGCGGGAGCTTCCACGAGCAGTACTTC. Residues: CASSSTPSGSFHEQYF.

The chain recombines TRBV30 with TRBJ1-6; 7 bases are a match to TRBD1. The length of the CDR3 is 13 residues. Per the germline V gene, CDR1 is GTSNPN and CDR2 is SVGIG (reference sequence). The trim removed 4 bases at V and 5 bases at J, leaving 2 bases unmatched. This chain's CDR3 is CAWTGQNNSPLHF. In DNA form, the CDR3 reads TGTGCCTGGACGGGACAGAATAATTCACCCCTCCACTTT.

The chain carries TRBV27 and TRBJ2-1; D gene uncertain. CDR1 and CDR2 from the germline V gene are MNHEY and SMNVEV (reference sequence). V lost 3 bases to trimming and J lost 6 bases, with 15 bases between them. The CDR3 has 15 residues. As DNA, the CDR3 is TGTGCCAGCAGTTTTAGGGTAGCACAATCCAATGAGCAGTTCTTC. It codes for CASSFRVAQSNEQFF.

This sequence joins TRBV9 and TRBJ2-5, with 12 bases aligning to TRBD2. The CDR3 loop spans 16 amino acids. J lost 2 bases, V lost 0 bases, and 2 bases had no gene match. Looked up from germline, CDR1 is SGDLS and CDR2 is YYNGEE. This chain's CDR3 is CASSVASGGAQETQYF. The CDR3 coding sequence is TGTGCCAGCAGCGTAGCTAGCGGGGGGGCTCAAGAGACCCAGTACTTC.